These 20 T cell receptor beta chains share one sample of origin, sequenced in a study of shared clonotypes between healthy human individuals. CD8 cells classed as naive were CD45RO-negative and positively selected for CCR7, excluding terminally differentiated effector memory CD45RA+ cells. Here immunoSEQ multiplex PCR was the method, and the copy in TCRdb shows in-frame clones only, minus some. The sample lists 2 million to 2.5 million clones, approximately 94% occurring once. Sequenced sample: naive CD8+ T cells sorted from blood. The receptors come from a man younger than 30 in good health.

The J gene is TRBJ1-1, the V gene TRBV10-1; maybe TRBD1 (6 bases). Looked up from germline, CDR1 is WNHNN and CDR2 is SYGVQD (reference sequence). The CDR3 loop spans 15 amino acids. Between the trimmed V and J ends, which lost 0 bases and 7 bases, there was a span of 15 bases. In DNA form, the CDR3 reads TGCGCCAGCAGTGAGTCTGCGACAGGAAGGAGTGAAGCTTTCTTT. It yields the protein CASSESATGRSEAFF.

This chain joins TRBV27 and TRBJ2-3; the D gene is possibly TRBD2 (6 bases). V lost 1 base and J lost 7, with 18 bases in between. Germline-derived CDR1 and CDR2 are MNHEY and SMNVEV (reference sequence). This CDR3 is 16 amino acids long. The CDR3 DNA follows: TGTGCCAGCAGTTTATTAATGTGGGAGGAGGGTCATACGCAGTATTTT. Translating gives CASSLLMWEEGHTQYF.

CDR3 residues: CASSPGLAGVPYEQYF. The CDR3 nucleotides are TGTGCCAGCAGCCCGGGACTAGCGGGAGTCCCCTACGAGCAGTACTTC. The V call is TRBV2, the J call TRBJ2-7; 14 nucleotides agree with TRBD2. The CDR3 is made up of 16 amino acids. CDR1 and CDR2 from the germline V gene are SNHLY and FYNNEI. After removal of 6 bases from V and 2 bases from J, the junction contained 6 bases not matched to a gene.

V and J are TRBV2 and TRBJ2-5; tentatively, D is TRBD2 (5 bases). Germline loops: CDR1 SNHLY, CDR2 FYNNEI. CDR3 size: 18 residues. The V end lost 3 bases, the J end lost 2 bases, and 22 bases lay between the germline ends. CDR3: CASSDVEGRRWGQETQYF. CDR3 in DNA: TGTGCCAGCAGTGATGTTGAGGGTCGCCGCTGGGGACAAGAGACCCAGTACTTC.

This chain connects TRBV6-6 to TRBJ2-7; possibly TRBD1 for D (6 bases). This CDR3 is 14 amino acids long. Trimming left V 0 bases short and J 5 bases short, with 11 bases between. From germline, CDR1 is MNHNY and CDR2 SVGAGI (reference sequence). CDR3 nucleotides: TGTGCCAGCAGTTACTCGGAACAGGGACACGAGCAGTACTTC. This gives the protein CASSYSEQGHEQYF.

Only one count was recorded for this clone. This chain links TRBV6-6 with TRBJ2-1; tentatively, D is TRBD1 (5 bases). V was cut by 10 bases and J by 5 bases, with 15 bases left in between. The CDR3 contains 13 residues. In germline, CDR1 is MNHNY, CDR2 SVGAGI (reference sequence). CDR3 coding DNA: TGTGCCACCTCTGGGGCAGCTCACAATGAGCAGTTCTTC. Residues: CATSGAAHNEQFF.

The V gene is TRBV29-1, the J gene TRBJ2-7, with D unresolved. In germline, CDR1 is SQVTM, CDR2 ANQGSEA. V was shortened by 2 bases and J by 2 bases, with 10 bases between the two germline ends. This CDR3 contains 13 residues. CDR3 sequence reads: CSVEREDTYEQYF. CDR3 DNA sequence: TGCAGCGTTGAAAGGGAAGACACCTACGAGCAGTACTTC.

V gene TRBV27 combines with J gene TRBJ2-3; 16 bases are a match to TRBD2. CDR3 size: 17 residues. Trimming at V came to 6 bases and at J to 6 bases, leaving 9 bases not matched to a gene. Germline V gives CDR1 MNHEY, CDR2 SMNVEV (reference sequence). For the CDR3, the DNA is TGTGCCAGCAGACCCGGGACTAGCGGGGGGGCGTGGGATACGCAGTATTTT. Translation gives CASRPGTSGGAWDTQYF.

The rearrangement joins TRBV19 to TRBJ2-7; TRBD1 matches at 9 bases. This CDR3 is built from 15 residues. Losses at the gene ends were 5 bases for V and 6 bases for J; bases not matched to a gene: 11. Germline loops: CDR1 LNHDA, CDR2 SQIVND (reference sequence). The CDR3 is CASSVSPGQGFEQYF. CDR3 nucleotide sequence: TGTGCCAGTAGTGTATCACCGGGACAGGGTTTCGAGCAGTACTTC.

The chain employs TRBV30 and TRBJ1-1; D is unclear. Germline V CDR1 and CDR2: GTSNPN, SVGIG (reference sequence). The CDR3 is 12 amino acids. Trimming took 4 bases from V and 0 from J, leaving 6 bases between them. For the CDR3, the DNA is TGTGCCTGGAATAATATGAACACTGAAGCTTTCTTT. Its translation: CAWNNMNTEAFF.

The chain recombines TRBV2 with TRBJ2-1; D uncertain. V was clipped by 3 bases and J by 0 bases, with 9 bases between them. Germline loops: CDR1 SNHLY, CDR2 FYNNEI. This CDR3 region has 15 residues. This CDR3 reads CASSEARNSYNEQFF. The CDR3, as DNA: TGTGCCAGCAGTGAGGCCAGGAACTCCTACAATGAGCAGTTCTTC.

The gene calls are TRBV18 and TRBJ1-2; 8 bases map to TRBD1. J was trimmed by 2 bases and V by 3 bases; bases with no gene match: 2. From germline, CDR1 is KGHSH and CDR2 LQKENI. The CDR3 has 14 amino acids. The CDR3 loop is CASSPTGANYGYTF. Written as DNA, the CDR3 is TGTGCCAGCTCACCGACAGGGGCGAACTATGGCTACACCTTC.

This clone showed up just once. This chain joins TRBV2 and TRBJ2-7; tentatively, D is TRBD2 (5 bases). The CDR3 totals 16 residues. CDR1 SNHLY and CDR2 FYNNEI come from the germline V gene. Trimming took off 2 bases at V and 2 bases at J, with 16 bases between the two ends. The CDR3 sequence: CASSERGQKEAYEQYF. Here the CDR3 DNA reads TGTGCCAGCAGTGAACGGGGTCAGAAGGAGGCCTACGAGCAGTACTTC.

The chain is built from TRBV7-2 and TRBJ2-7; D uncertain. V lost 5 bases, J lost 2 bases, and 10 bases lay in between. CDR1 is SGHTA and CDR2 is FQGNSA in the germline V gene. The CDR3 sequence is 13 residues long. CDR3 loop: CASSMDPAYEQYF. Written as DNA, the CDR3 is TGTGCCAGCAGCATGGACCCAGCCTACGAGCAGTACTTC.

With respect to this clone: This specimen includes other DNA sequences encoding the same CDR3. This chain joins TRBV5-6 and TRBJ1-1; D gene uncertain. Trimming took off 4 bases at V and 2 bases at J, with 6 bases between the two ends. CDR3 length equals 12 residues. Germline CDR1 SGHDT, CDR2 YYEEEE. This CDR3 is CASSPGNTEAFF. The CDR3 nucleotides read TGTGCCAGCAGCCCAGGAAACACTGAAGCTTTCTTT.

Points on this clone: The same CDR3 can be traced to other DNA sequences in this sample. The chain carries TRBV5-6 and TRBJ2-5; D gene uncertain. Germline V gene lookup returns CDR1 SGHDT and CDR2 YYEEEE. CDR3 size: 13 residues. Trimming cost V 0 bases and J 5 bases, with 8 bases left between them. CDR3 DNA sequence: TGTGCCAGCAGCTTGGGGGGTGTGGAGACCCAGTACTTC. Its translation: CASSLGGVETQYF.

DNA of the CDR3: TGTGCCAGCAATCCTAGCGGAGGGGGGGCAGATACGCAGTATTTT. It is translated as CASNPSGGGADTQYF. The J gene is TRBJ2-3, the V gene TRBV6-6; the D gene is possibly TRBD2 (7 bases). The germline gives CDR1 MNHNY, CDR2 SVGAGI (reference sequence). This CDR3 comprises 15 residues. V shed 7 bases and J shed 4 bases, with 18 bases lying between them.

The chain employs TRBV28 and TRBJ1-5, with D unclear. The germline CDR1 and CDR2 sequences are MDHEN and SYDVKM. Trimming pared 7 bases from V and 11 bases from J, leaving 24 bases between. This CDR3 is built from 15 residues. The CDR3 DNA reads as TGTGCCAGCACCATTTCGGCTAGTAGGTCAGTAGCCCAGCATTTT. Its protein product is CASTISASRSVAQHF.

The chain joins TRBV5-8 to TRBJ2-3, with D unclear. The CDR3 extends over 15 amino acids. The germline gives CDR1 SGHTS, CDR2 YDEGEE. V lost 2 bases and J 5 bases, leaving 15 bases between the germline ends. CDR3: CASSLMASQRDTQYF. The CDR3 DNA reads TGTGCCAGCAGCTTAATGGCTAGTCAGCGAGATACGCAGTATTTT.

This clone was counted ten times or more. The chain is built from TRBV5-4 and TRBJ2-7; TRBD1 is a possible D gene (6 bases). Trimming took 5 bases from V and 1 from J, leaving 13 bases between them. This CDR3 has 14 amino acids. Germline V gene sequence: CDR1 SGHNT, CDR2 YYREEE (reference sequence). For the CDR3, the DNA is TGTGCCAGCAGTTCTAGGGGGAATTCCTACGAGCAGTACTTC. As protein: CASSSRGNSYEQYF.